This T cell receptor (beta chain) came from a study of OX40 agonist ivuxolimab in advanced cancers. CDR3 size: 15 residues. Per germline, CDR1 LNHDA and CDR2 SQIVND (reference sequence). Trimming cost V 5 bases and J 5 bases, with 18 bases left between them. Generated by immunoSEQ multiplex PCR, the TCRdb table keeps only in-frame clones and is missing some. The repertoire holds approximately 15,000 clones, 86% seen once, with about 20% in the top ten. The material was CD4+ or CD8+ T cells sorted from blood, obtained in a trial of the OX40 agonist ivuxolimab. This TCR came from an adult with an advanced solid tumor such as melanoma, head and neck, liver or kidney cancer. The chain recombines TRBV19 with TRBJ2-5, with D tentatively TRBD2 (7 bases). CDR3 loop: CASSGQGRVEETQYF. CDR3 DNA: TGTGCCAGTAGTGGGCAGGGGAGGGTAGAGGAGACCCAGTACTTC.